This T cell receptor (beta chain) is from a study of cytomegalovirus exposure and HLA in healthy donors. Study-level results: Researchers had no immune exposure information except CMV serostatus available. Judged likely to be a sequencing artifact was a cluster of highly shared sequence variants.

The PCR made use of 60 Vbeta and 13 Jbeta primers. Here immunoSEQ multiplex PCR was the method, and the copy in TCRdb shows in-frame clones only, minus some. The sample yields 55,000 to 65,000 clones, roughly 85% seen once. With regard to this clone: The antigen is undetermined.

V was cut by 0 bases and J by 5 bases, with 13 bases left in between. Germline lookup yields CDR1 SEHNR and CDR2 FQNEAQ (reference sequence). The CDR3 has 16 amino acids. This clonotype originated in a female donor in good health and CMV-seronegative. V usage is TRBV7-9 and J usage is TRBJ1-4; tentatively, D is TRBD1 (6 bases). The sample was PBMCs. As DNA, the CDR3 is TGTGCCAGCAGCTTAGCTGCGGCAGGGGCAAATGAAAAACTGTTTTTT. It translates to CASSLAAAGANEKLFF.